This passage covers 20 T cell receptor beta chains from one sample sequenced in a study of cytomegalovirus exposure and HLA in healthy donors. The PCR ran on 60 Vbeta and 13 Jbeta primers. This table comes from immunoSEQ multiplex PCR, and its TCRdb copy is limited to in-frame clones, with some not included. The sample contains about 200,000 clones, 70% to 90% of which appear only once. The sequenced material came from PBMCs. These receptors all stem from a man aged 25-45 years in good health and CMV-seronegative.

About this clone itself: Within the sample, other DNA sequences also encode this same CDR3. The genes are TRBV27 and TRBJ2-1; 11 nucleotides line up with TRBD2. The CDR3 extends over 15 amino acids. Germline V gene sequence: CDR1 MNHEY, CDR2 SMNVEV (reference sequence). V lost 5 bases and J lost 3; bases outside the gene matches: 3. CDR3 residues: CASSPTSGVYNEQFF. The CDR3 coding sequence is TGTGCCAGCAGTCCGACTAGCGGGGTCTACAATGAGCAGTTCTTC.

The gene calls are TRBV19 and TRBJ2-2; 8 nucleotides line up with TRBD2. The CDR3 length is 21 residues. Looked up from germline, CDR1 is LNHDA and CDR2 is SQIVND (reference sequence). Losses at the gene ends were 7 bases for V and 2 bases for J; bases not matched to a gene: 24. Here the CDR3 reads CASTNIGVGASGQSNTGELFF. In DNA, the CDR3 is TGTGCCAGTACCAACATAGGGGTAGGCGCTAGCGGGCAGTCTAACACCGGGGAGCTGTTTTTT.

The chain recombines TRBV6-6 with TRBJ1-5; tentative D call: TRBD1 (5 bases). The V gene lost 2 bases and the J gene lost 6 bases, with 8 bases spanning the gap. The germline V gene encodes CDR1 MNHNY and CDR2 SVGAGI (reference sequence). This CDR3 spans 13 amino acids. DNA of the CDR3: TGTGCCAGCAGTTACGCAGGGATTCAGCCCCAGCATTTT. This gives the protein CASSYAGIQPQHF.

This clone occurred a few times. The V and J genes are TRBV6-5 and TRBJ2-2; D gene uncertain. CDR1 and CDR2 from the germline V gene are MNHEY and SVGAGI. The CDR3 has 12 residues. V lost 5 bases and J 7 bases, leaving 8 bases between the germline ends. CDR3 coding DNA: TGTGCCAGCAGTCTCCTCCGCGGGGAGCTGTTTTTT. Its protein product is CASSLLRGELFF.

CDR3 protein: CASSFRQGNSPLHF. DNA for the CDR3: TGCGCCAGCAGCTTTAGACAGGGGAATTCACCCCTCCACTTT. This chain connects TRBV5-1 to TRBJ1-6; TRBD1 matches at 8 bases. Germline V gene sequence: CDR1 SGHRS, CDR2 YFSETQ. CDR3 length equals 14 residues. Unmatched junction bases numbered 2, after V lost 2 bases and J lost 7 bases.

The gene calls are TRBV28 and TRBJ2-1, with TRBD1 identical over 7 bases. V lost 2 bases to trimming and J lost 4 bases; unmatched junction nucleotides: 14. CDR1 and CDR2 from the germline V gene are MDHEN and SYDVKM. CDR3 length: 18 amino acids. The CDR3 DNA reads TGTGCCAGCAGTTTACCCGGACAGGTCCGTAGGGGTTACAATGAGCAGTTCTTC. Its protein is CASSLPGQVRRGYNEQFF.

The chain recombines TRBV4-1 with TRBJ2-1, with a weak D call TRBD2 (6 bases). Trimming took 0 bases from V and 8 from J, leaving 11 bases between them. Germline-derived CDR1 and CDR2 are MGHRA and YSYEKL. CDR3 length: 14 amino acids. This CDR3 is CASSQDQGLDEQFF. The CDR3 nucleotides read TGCGCCAGCAGCCAAGATCAGGGACTCGATGAGCAGTTCTTC.

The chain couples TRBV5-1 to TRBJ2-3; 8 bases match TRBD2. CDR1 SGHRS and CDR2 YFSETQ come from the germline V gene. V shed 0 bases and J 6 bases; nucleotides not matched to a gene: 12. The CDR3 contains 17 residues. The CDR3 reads CASSLVLSGTESDTQYF. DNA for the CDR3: TGCGCCAGCAGCTTGGTTCTTAGCGGGACTGAAAGTGATACGCAGTATTTT.

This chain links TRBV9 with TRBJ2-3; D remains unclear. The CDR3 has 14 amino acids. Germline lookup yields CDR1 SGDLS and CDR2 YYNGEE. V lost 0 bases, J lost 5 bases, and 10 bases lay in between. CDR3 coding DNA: TGTGCCAGCAGCGTAGCGGGTCAAAGAGATACGCAGTATTTT. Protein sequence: CASSVAGQRDTQYF.

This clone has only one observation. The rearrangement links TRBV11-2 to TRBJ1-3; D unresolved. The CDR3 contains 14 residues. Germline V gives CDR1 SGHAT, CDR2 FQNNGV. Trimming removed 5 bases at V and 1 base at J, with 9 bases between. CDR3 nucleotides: TGTGCCAGCAGCCCCTTATCGTCTGGAAACACCATATATTTT. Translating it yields CASSPLSSGNTIYF.

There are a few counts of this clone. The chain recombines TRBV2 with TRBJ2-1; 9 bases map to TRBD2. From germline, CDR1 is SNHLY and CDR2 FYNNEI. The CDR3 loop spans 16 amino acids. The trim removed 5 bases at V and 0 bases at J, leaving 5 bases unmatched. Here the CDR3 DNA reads TGTGCCAGCAGTCTGCGCGGGGGGGTCTCCTACAATGAGCAGTTCTTC. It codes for CASSLRGGVSYNEQFF.

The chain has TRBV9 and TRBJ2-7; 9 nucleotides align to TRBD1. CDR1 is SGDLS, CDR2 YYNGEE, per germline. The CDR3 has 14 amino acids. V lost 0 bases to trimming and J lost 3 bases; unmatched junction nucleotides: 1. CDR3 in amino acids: CASSVGTGVYEQYF. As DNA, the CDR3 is TGTGCCAGCAGCGTAGGGACAGGGGTCTACGAGCAGTACTTC.

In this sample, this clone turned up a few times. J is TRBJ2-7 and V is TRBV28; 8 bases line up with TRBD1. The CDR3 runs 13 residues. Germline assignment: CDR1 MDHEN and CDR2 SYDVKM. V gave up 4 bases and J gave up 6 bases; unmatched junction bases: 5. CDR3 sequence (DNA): TGTGCCAGCAGTTCCTACGACAGGGGCGAGCAGTACTTC. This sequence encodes CASSSYDRGEQYF.

The CDR3 DNA reads TGCGCCAGCAGCCTGGGACAGTTTTCAGATACGCAGTATTTT. Translated, it gives CASSLGQFSDTQYF. This chain links TRBV5-1 with TRBJ2-3; 7 nucleotides align to TRBD1. The CDR3 has 14 residues. V was pared by 4 bases and J by 4 bases, with 6 bases of the junction left unmatched. Germline V gene sequence: CDR1 SGHRS, CDR2 YFSETQ.

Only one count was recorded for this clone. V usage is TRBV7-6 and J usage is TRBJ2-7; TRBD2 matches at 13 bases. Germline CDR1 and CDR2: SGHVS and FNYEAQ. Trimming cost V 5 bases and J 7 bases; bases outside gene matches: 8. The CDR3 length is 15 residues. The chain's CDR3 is CASSTGLAGAGEQYF. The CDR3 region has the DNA TGTGCCAGCAGCACCGGACTAGCGGGGGCAGGAGAGCAGTACTTC.

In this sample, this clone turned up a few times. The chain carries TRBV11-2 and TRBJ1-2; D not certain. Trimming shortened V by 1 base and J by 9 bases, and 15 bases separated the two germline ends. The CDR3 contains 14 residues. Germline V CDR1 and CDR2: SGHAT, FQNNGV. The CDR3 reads CASSLAGIGLSYTF. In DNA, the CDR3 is TGTGCCAGCAGCTTAGCGGGAATCGGTTTAAGCTACACCTTC.

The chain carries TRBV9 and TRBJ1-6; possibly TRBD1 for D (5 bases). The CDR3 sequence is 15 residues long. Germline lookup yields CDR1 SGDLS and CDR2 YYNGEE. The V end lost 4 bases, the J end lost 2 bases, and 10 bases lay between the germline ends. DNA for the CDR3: TGTGCCAGCAGCAAACAGGTCACCTATAATTCACCCCTCCACTTT. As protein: CASSKQVTYNSPLHF.

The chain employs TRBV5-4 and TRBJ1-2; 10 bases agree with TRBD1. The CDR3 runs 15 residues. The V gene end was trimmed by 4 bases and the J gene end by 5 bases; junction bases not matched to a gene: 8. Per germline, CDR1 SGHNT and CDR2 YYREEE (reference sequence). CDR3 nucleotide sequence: TGTGCCAGCAGCCATGCCGGGACAGGGGATTATGGCTACACCTTC. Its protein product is CASSHAGTGDYGYTF.

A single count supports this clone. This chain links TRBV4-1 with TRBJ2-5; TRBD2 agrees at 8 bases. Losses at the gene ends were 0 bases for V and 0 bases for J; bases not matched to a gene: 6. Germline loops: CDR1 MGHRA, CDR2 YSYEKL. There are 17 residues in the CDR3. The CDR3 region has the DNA TGCGCCAGCAGCCAAGATGAGCGGGGGACGTACCAAGAGACCCAGTACTTC. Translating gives CASSQDERGTYQETQYF.

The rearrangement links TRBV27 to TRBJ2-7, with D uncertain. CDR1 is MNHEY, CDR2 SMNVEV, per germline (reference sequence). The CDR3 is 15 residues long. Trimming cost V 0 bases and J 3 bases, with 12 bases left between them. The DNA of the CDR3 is TGTGCCAGCAGTTTATCGATATGGCAGATCTACGAGCAGTACTTC. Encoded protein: CASSLSIWQIYEQYF.